The entry that follows covers one T cell receptor (beta chain) sequence. The antigen is undetermined. Trimming took off 3 bases at V and 11 bases at J, with 16 bases between the two ends. The CDR3 is 13 residues long. The V gene's germline CDR1 is MGHDK and CDR2 SYGVNS. The sample comes from a study of Ad26.COV2.S vaccination and SARS-CoV-2 variants. Study overall: Ad26.COV2.S given intramuscularly, once or twice 56 days apart.

Treatment indicated: approximately 18 received Ad26.COV2.S at low or high dose, single or two shots; five or six received placebo; per-sample allocation not given. Collection of samples fell on day 63 after the first vaccine or placebo injection. An adult donor aged 18-55 years was enrolled in Boston. The table came from immunoSEQ multiplex PCR; TCRdb's copy has only in-frame clones and leaves some out. The sample records fewer than 400,000 clones, around 85% being singletons. The study's findings and limits: Total responses of T cells may have been underestimated by the analyses of TCR breadth and depth. Responses of spike-specific T cells (both CD8+ and CD4+) reportedly showed substantial breadth after vaccination.

The sample consisted of peripheral blood, taken in a trial of Ad26.COV2.S vaccine versus placebo. This TCR derives from a person aged 18-60 years who received the Ad26.COV2.S COVID-19 vaccine or a placebo. This rearrangement joins TRBV25-1 to TRBJ1-1; D not certain. The CDR3 DNA reads as TGTGCCAGCAGTGATCAGACCGGGTTTGGGGCTTTCTTT. Its translation: CASSDQTGFGAFF.